Below, one T cell receptor (beta chain) is given with its context. In Seattle, patients joined the study during active infection and were tracked longitudinally. V lost 0 bases and J 10 bases, leaving 9 bases between the germline ends. In germline, CDR1 is SGHTA, CDR2 FQGTGA. This CDR3 is built from 13 residues. These data come from a study of blood T cell repertoires in COVID-19. On the study more broadly: Samples came from the United States, Italy and Spain, spanning acute and convalescent COVID-19.

Per the original data handling: Counts of nucleated cells, estimated from reference gene primer amplification, were obtained. Assay: immunoSEQ multiplex PCR; the TCRdb copy retains only in-frame clones and omits some. The V and J calls and clone size come from that table; D and trimming were worked out from the DNA. Of a few hundred thousand clones detected, 70% to 90% appear once; the ten largest clones hold less than 11%. The specimen was peripheral blood. V is TRBV7-3 and J is TRBJ2-2; TRBD2 might be the D (5 bases). The receptor was isolated from a woman aged 25-40 years with COVID-19, enrolled during active disease. CDR3 sequence (DNA): TGTGCCAGCAGCTTAACAGAGGGCTTGGAGCTGTTTTTT. Translation gives CASSLTEGLELFF.